Shown below are 31 T cell receptor beta chains from a single sample sequenced in a study of cytomegalovirus exposure and HLA in healthy donors. The PCR used 60 Vbeta and 13 Jbeta primers. Here immunoSEQ multiplex PCR was the method, and the copy in TCRdb shows in-frame clones only, minus some. The table shows around 170,000 clones, with over 75% occurring only once. The sequenced sample consisted of PBMCs. The receptors shown here come from a man aged 60 to 75 in good health and CMV-seronegative.

The sample holds one count of this clone. The rearrangement joins TRBV5-1 to TRBJ2-7, with TRBD2 as a possible D gene (5 bases). The CDR3 is made up of 12 amino acids. The V gene lost 4 bases and the J gene lost 9 bases, with 14 bases spanning the gap. CDR1 is SGHRS, CDR2 YFSETQ, per germline. The DNA of the CDR3 is TGCGCCAGCAGCCAAGCGTCGGGGAGGCAGTACTTC. Translating gives CASSQASGRQYF. The full variable domain, rest sourced from reference TRBV5-1 and TRBJ2-7, is KAGVTQTPRYLIKTRGQQVTLSCSPISGHRSVSWYQQTPGQGLQFLFEYFSETQRNKGNFPGRFSGRQFSNSRSEMNVSTLELGDSALYLCASSQASGRQYFGPGTRLTVT.

The rearrangement links TRBV6-1 to TRBJ2-7, with unresolved D. CDR3 length equals 12 residues. From germline, CDR1 is MNHNS and CDR2 SASEGT. Deletions cut 9 bases from V and 0 bases from J, with 9 bases between. The DNA for the CDR3 is TGTGCCAGTTTCCAGGACTCCTACGAGCAGTACTTC. Encoded protein: CASFQDSYEQYF.

The chain combines TRBV18 with TRBJ1-5; D may be TRBD1 (5 bases). V dropped 6 bases and J dropped 6 bases, with 15 bases sitting between them. Germline V CDR1 and CDR2: KGHSH, LQKENI. The CDR3 is made up of 14 amino acids. The CDR3 is CASSQGTGGQPQHF. The CDR3 DNA sequence: TGTGCCAGCTCTCAAGGCACCGGGGGTCAGCCCCAGCATTTT.

This clone was counted only a few times. The genes are TRBV2 and TRBJ1-5; D unclear. With 5 bases removed from V and 5 bases from J, the gap between germline ends came to 13 bases. Germline V gene sequence: CDR1 SNHLY, CDR2 FYNNEI. The CDR3 consists of 14 residues. The CDR3 spells CASSYLSGDQPQHF. The CDR3 nucleotides are TGTGCCAGCAGTTACCTTAGTGGAGATCAGCCCCAGCATTTT.

This clone was detected only a few times. The chain is built from TRBV5-6 and TRBJ1-1; D is undetermined. Between the trimmed V and J ends, which lost 1 base and 1 base, there was a span of 5 bases. The CDR3 covers 13 residues. Germline V gene lookup returns CDR1 SGHDT and CDR2 YYEEEE. The CDR3 DNA reads TGTGCCAGCAGCTTGCTAGGGAACACTGAAGCTTTCTTT. This encodes CASSLLGNTEAFF.

A few counts support this clone. The chain joins TRBV30 to TRBJ1-2; a possible D gene is TRBD1 (6 bases). The CDR3 has 16 amino acids. The ends were cut back, 3 bases at V and 4 bases at J, with 21 bases in the middle. CDR1 is GTSNPN and CDR2 is SVGIG in the germline V gene (reference sequence). The CDR3 loop reads CAWSRNRRQEIYGYTF. CDR3 DNA sequence: TGTGCCTGGAGCCGAAACCGGAGACAGGAAATCTATGGCTACACCTTC.

The rearrangement links TRBV9 to TRBJ1-1; D is possibly TRBD1 (6 bases). V was trimmed by 2 bases and J by 5 bases, leaving 10 bases between them. Germline V gene lookup returns CDR1 SGDLS and CDR2 YYNGEE. The CDR3 has 13 residues. For the CDR3, the DNA is TGTGCCAGCAGCGTTTTTGACAGGACTGAAGCTTTCTTT. This gives the protein CASSVFDRTEAFF.

The chain carries TRBV5-1 and TRBJ1-1, with 8 positions matching TRBD1. This CDR3 has 16 amino acids. Germline CDR1 is SGHRS and CDR2 is YFSETQ. V was pared by 3 bases and J by 5 bases, with 12 bases of the junction left unmatched. The CDR3 protein is CASSSRDRNFLTEAFF. The CDR3 bases are TGCGCCAGCAGCTCCCGGGACAGGAATTTTCTGACTGAAGCTTTCTTT.

CDR3 sequence: CASSLGKGEAFF. Here the CDR3 DNA reads TGTGCCAGCAGCTTAGGAAAGGGGGAAGCTTTCTTT. J is TRBJ1-1 and V is TRBV11-3; D is possibly TRBD1 (5 bases). Germline lookup yields CDR1 SGHNT and CDR2 YENEEA. The CDR3 is 12 residues long. V lost 1 base, J lost 8 bases, and 8 bases lay in between.

This rearrangement joins TRBV19 to TRBJ2-3; 9 bases agree with TRBD1. V lost 6 bases, J lost 1 base, and 8 bases stayed unmatched. The length of the CDR3 is 16 residues. CDR1 is LNHDA and CDR2 is SQIVND in the germline V gene (reference sequence). CDR3 nucleotides: TGTGCCAGTAGCACAGGGGGCTCCCCAGGCACAGATACGCAGTATTTT. It codes for CASSTGGSPGTDTQYF.

The chain recombines TRBV4-2 with TRBJ1-2; D ambiguous. V lost 0 bases and J 3 bases, leaving 11 bases between the germline ends. The CDR3 length is 15 residues. CDR1 is LGHNA and CDR2 is YNFKEQ in the germline V gene. In DNA form, the CDR3 reads TGTGCCAGCAGCCAAGATAAAGGGAGCTACTATGGCTACACCTTC. This encodes CASSQDKGSYYGYTF.

The chain joins TRBV6-1 to TRBJ2-3, with 9 nucleotides matching TRBD2. The V gene end was trimmed by 0 bases and the J gene end by 5 bases; junction bases not matched to a gene: 24. The CDR3 totals 22 residues. Looked up from germline, CDR1 is MNHNS and CDR2 is SASEGT. The CDR3 sequence: CASSEALSFGSSGAGRGDTQYF. The CDR3 DNA reads TGTGCCAGCAGTGAAGCGCTTTCTTTCGGGTCTAGCGGGGCCGGGCGGGGAGATACGCAGTATTTT.

This clone has a handful of counts. The chain links TRBV11-1 to TRBJ2-5; 8 bases match TRBD1. V shed 7 bases, J shed 0 bases, and the junction held 7 bases outside the gene matches. The CDR3 sequence is 15 residues long. Germline lookup yields CDR1 SGHAT and CDR2 FQDESV (reference sequence). CDR3 loop: CASKKQGVDQETQYF. For the CDR3, the DNA is TGTGCCAGCAAGAAACAGGGGGTCGACCAAGAGACCCAGTACTTC. The whole variable domain, remainder taken from reference TRBV11-1 and TRBJ2-5, is EAEVAQSPRYKITEKSQAVAFWCDPISGHATLYWYRQILGQGPELLVQFQDESVVDDSQLPKDRFSAERLKGVDSTLKIQPAELGDSAMYLCASKKQGVDQETQYFGPGTRLLVL.

This clone was observed a handful of times. The CDR3 sequence: CASSVGGRGLQETQYF. CDR3 bases: TGTGCCAGCAGCGTAGGCGGGAGGGGACTCCAAGAGACCCAGTACTTC. The chain combines TRBV9 with TRBJ2-5; 9 bases are shared with TRBD2. V lost 0 bases and J lost 1; bases outside the gene matches: 4. This CDR3 is 16 amino acids long. Germline loops: CDR1 SGDLS, CDR2 YYNGEE.

V gene TRBV6-1 combines with J gene TRBJ2-7, with D maybe TRBD2 (5 bases). Germline V gene sequence: CDR1 MNHNS, CDR2 SASEGT. The CDR3 has 13 residues. The V and J ends lost 2 bases and 2 bases respectively, with 7 bases between them. Here the CDR3 reads CASSERGPYEQYF. The CDR3 nucleotides read TGTGCCAGCAGTGAACGGGGTCCCTACGAGCAGTACTTC.

The V gene is TRBV19, the J gene TRBJ1-4; 10 nucleotides line up with TRBD1. The germline V gene has CDR1 LNHDA and CDR2 SQIVND (reference sequence). The CDR3 sequence is 16 residues long. J gave up 8 bases and V 8 bases, and 14 bases lay outside the gene matches. DNA for the CDR3: TGTGCCAGTCGAAATCACCGACAGGGGGCGGGGGAAAAACTGTTTTTT. Translated, it gives CASRNHRQGAGEKLFF.

This clone was recorded once. The CDR3 is CAWRAAGTGGTEAFF. The DNA of the CDR3 is TGTGCCTGGAGGGCCGCCGGGACAGGGGGCACTGAAGCTTTCTTT. The chain employs TRBV30 and TRBJ1-1; 11 bases map to TRBD1. Germline V gives CDR1 GTSNPN, CDR2 SVGIG (reference sequence). The V gene end was trimmed by 3 bases and the J gene end by 4 bases; junction bases not matched to a gene: 7. The CDR3 is made up of 15 amino acids. Using reference TRBV30 and TRBJ1-1 for the parts outside the CDR3, the full variable domain is SQTIHQWPATLVQPVGSPLSLECTVEGTSNPNLYWYRQAAGRGLQLLFYSVGIGQISSEVPQNLSASRPQDRQFILSSKKLLLSDSGFYLCAWRAAGTGGTEAFFGQGTRLTVV.

This sequence joins TRBV6-6 and TRBJ1-5, with 8 bases identical to TRBD1. Germline assignment: CDR1 MNHNY and CDR2 SVGAGI (reference sequence). Trimming took 5 bases from V and 8 from J; bases not matched to a gene: 8. The CDR3 loop spans 14 amino acids. This CDR3 is CASSDRGQGKPQHF. Written as DNA, the CDR3 is TGTGCCAGCAGTGACAGGGGCCAGGGTAAGCCCCAGCATTTT.

The genes are TRBV28 and TRBJ2-7; 12 bases map to TRBD2. The CDR3 is made up of 16 amino acids. V shed 6 bases, J shed 4 bases, and the junction held 10 bases outside the gene matches. Germline assignment: CDR1 MDHEN and CDR2 SYDVKM. CDR3 nucleotides: TGTGCCAGCAGACGCAATCCGGGACTAGCGGGTTACGAGCAGTACTTC. Translated: CASRRNPGLAGYEQYF.

In this sample, this clone turned up once. The DNA of the CDR3 is TGTGCCAGCAGCGTAGCTAGCGGGAGTACCGGGGAGCTGTTTTTT. Its protein is CASSVASGSTGELFF. The chain employs TRBV9 and TRBJ2-2, with 10 bases lining up with TRBD2. V was clipped by 0 bases and J by 5 bases; unmatched bases: 1. Germline CDR1 reads SGDLS; CDR2 reads YYNGEE. The CDR3 is 15 amino acids.

The chain is built from TRBV4-2 and TRBJ2-6, with D possibly being TRBD2 (5 bases). This CDR3 spans 18 amino acids. The germline V gene has CDR1 LGHNA and CDR2 YNFKEQ. The V gene lost 0 bases and the J gene lost 0 bases, with 12 bases spanning the gap. Here the CDR3 reads CASSQEDKRSSGANVLTF. The CDR3 region has the DNA TGTGCCAGCAGCCAAGAAGATAAGCGGAGCTCTGGGGCCAACGTCCTGACTTTC.

This clone was seen more than once but under ten times. This chain uses TRBV14 with TRBJ1-1; a weak D match, TRBD1 (6 bases). CDR3 length equals 15 residues. Deletions cut 3 bases from V and 5 bases from J, with 16 bases between. CDR1 and CDR2 from the germline V gene are SGHDN and FVKESK. CDR3 sequence: CASSQNRGGRTEAFF. In DNA form, the CDR3 reads TGTGCCAGCAGCCAGAATCGGGGGGGGCGGACTGAAGCTTTCTTT.

The chain is built from TRBV11-2 and TRBJ2-3; 9 bases agree with TRBD2. The CDR3 totals 15 residues. CDR1 and CDR2 (germline): SGHAT, FQNNGV. The trim removed 5 bases at V and 4 bases at J, leaving 7 bases unmatched. DNA of the CDR3: TGTGCCAGCAGCCATAGCGGGGGTTCTGCAGATACGCAGTATTTT. It codes for CASSHSGGSADTQYF.

Turning to this clone: The junction differs from germline at one of its ends, possibly a read error. The rearrangement joins TRBV6-5 to TRBJ1-2, with 8 bases fitting TRBD1. There are 13 residues in the CDR3. Per germline, CDR1 MNHEY and CDR2 SVGAGI. Here the CDR3 reads CASRAGGVYGYPF. The CDR3 coding sequence is TGTGCCAGCAGGGCAGGGGGCGTCTATGGCTACCCCTTC.

The chain joins TRBV19 to TRBJ2-2; D is perhaps TRBD2 (5 bases). V gave up 6 bases and J gave up 5 bases, with 10 bases separating them. Germline values: CDR1 LNHDA, CDR2 SQIVND (reference sequence). The CDR3 contains 13 residues. CDR3 loop: CASRRTGTGELFF. CDR3 bases: TGTGCCAGTAGACGGACGGGAACCGGGGAGCTGTTTTTT.

The V and J genes are TRBV7-2 and TRBJ2-7; 8 bases map to TRBD1. V lost 1 base and J lost 3; bases outside the gene matches: 11. CDR1 SGHTA and CDR2 FQGNSA come from the germline V gene. This CDR3 is built from 17 residues. CDR3 DNA: TGTGCCAGCAGCTTAGACTCCGGGACAGGAATTCGCTACGAGCAGTACTTC. This sequence encodes CASSLDSGTGIRYEQYF.

CDR3 coding DNA: TGTGCCAGCAGCCCCTCGAGGGTAAATGGCTACACCTTC. As protein: CASSPSRVNGYTF. The chain recombines TRBV7-9 with TRBJ1-2; D gene uncertain. Trimming cost V 5 bases and J 6 bases, with 13 bases left between them. Germline CDR1 SEHNR, CDR2 FQNEAQ (reference sequence). The CDR3 extends over 13 amino acids.

The chain recombines TRBV9 with TRBJ2-5; maybe TRBD2 (5 bases). The CDR3 is 15 amino acids. The germline V gene has CDR1 SGDLS and CDR2 YYNGEE. V lost 0 bases, J lost 2 bases, and 11 bases lay in between. CDR3 nucleotides: TGTGCCAGCAGCGTAGCTACTAGAGAACAAGAGACCCAGTACTTC. Translating gives CASSVATREQETQYF.

The gene calls are TRBV5-4 and TRBJ2-1; 9 bases align to TRBD2. The CDR3 is made up of 13 amino acids. V gave up 2 bases and J gave up 8 bases; unmatched junction bases: 2. Germline CDR1 is SGHNT and CDR2 is YYREEE (reference sequence). The CDR3 loop reads CASSLAGGYEQFF. The CDR3 region has the DNA TGTGCCAGCAGCTTAGCGGGAGGTTATGAGCAGTTCTTC.

The J gene is TRBJ1-5, the V gene TRBV12-5, with TRBD1 identical over 7 bases. The CDR3 runs to 15 residues. Unmatched junction bases numbered 8, after V lost 6 bases and J lost 3 bases. The germline gives CDR1 LGHNT, CDR2 FRNRAP. The CDR3 loop reads CASGPGQVPNQPQHF. The CDR3 DNA is TGTGCTAGTGGCCCTGGACAGGTTCCCAATCAGCCCCAGCATTTT. Filled out from reference TRBV12-5 and TRBJ1-5, the complete variable domain reads DARVTQTPRHKVTEMGQEVTMRCQPILGHNTVFWYRQTMMQGLELLAYFRNRAPLDDSGMPKDRFSAEMPDATLATLKIQPSEPRDSAVYFCASGPGQVPNQPQHFGDGTRLSIL.

This chain connects TRBV5-1 to TRBJ2-1; D is perhaps TRBD2 (6 bases). The V end lost 0 bases, the J end lost 0 bases, and 13 bases lay between the germline ends. The CDR3 runs 17 residues. Per the germline V gene, CDR1 is SGHRS and CDR2 is YFSETQ. The DNA for the CDR3 is TGCGCCAGCAGCTTGGTTGGTGGGGGGAGCTCCTACAATGAGCAGTTCTTC. It is translated as CASSLVGGGSSYNEQFF.